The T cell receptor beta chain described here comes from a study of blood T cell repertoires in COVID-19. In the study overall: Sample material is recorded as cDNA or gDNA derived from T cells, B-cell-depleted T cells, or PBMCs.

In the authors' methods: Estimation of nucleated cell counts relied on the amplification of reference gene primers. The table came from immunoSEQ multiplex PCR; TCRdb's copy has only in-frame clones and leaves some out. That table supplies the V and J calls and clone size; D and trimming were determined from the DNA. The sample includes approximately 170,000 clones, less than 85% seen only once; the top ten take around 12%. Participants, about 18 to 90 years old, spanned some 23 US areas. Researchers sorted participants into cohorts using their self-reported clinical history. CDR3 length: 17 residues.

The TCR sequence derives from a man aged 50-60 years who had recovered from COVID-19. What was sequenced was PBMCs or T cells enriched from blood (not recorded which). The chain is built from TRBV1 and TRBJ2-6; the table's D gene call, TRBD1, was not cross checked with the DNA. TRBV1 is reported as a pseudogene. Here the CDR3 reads CALISPRDRAGANVLTF. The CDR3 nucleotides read TGCGCTTTGATAAGCCCTCGGGACAGGGCTGGGGCCAACGTCCTGACTTTC.